This section outlines one TCR beta chain sequence together with its context. Its antigen is currently unknown. Germline V lookup: CDR1 MNHEY, CDR2 SMNVEV (reference sequence). The V gene lost 2 bases and the J gene lost 3 bases, with 8 bases spanning the gap. The CDR3 spans 14 residues. The record originates from a study of T-cell reconstitution after alpha-beta-depleted transplantation in children. Study outcomes and limitations: By one year post-transplant, T-cell counts and diversity largely arose from T cells that were newly produced.

Preparation of the TCRbeta library involved a method that used unique molecular identifiers. TCRdb ran MiXCR on the PCR reads and lists one entry per CDR3 protein. The sample carries about 250,000 distinct CDR3 sequences, roughly a quarter recorded once. The sequence came from a female patient aged 2-15 years who had a stem cell transplant for congenital amegakaryocytic thrombocytopenia, so the T cells may come from the graft donor. This sequence joins TRBV27 and TRBJ1-5, with a weak D call TRBD1 (6 bases). The material was PBMCs, mostly from graft donor cells, obtained 360 days after TCRalphabeta/CD19-depleted stem cell transplant. The CDR3 nucleotides read TGTGCCAGCAGTTTACAGGGGCCCAATCAGCCCCAGCATTTT. It is translated as CASSLQGPNQPQHF.